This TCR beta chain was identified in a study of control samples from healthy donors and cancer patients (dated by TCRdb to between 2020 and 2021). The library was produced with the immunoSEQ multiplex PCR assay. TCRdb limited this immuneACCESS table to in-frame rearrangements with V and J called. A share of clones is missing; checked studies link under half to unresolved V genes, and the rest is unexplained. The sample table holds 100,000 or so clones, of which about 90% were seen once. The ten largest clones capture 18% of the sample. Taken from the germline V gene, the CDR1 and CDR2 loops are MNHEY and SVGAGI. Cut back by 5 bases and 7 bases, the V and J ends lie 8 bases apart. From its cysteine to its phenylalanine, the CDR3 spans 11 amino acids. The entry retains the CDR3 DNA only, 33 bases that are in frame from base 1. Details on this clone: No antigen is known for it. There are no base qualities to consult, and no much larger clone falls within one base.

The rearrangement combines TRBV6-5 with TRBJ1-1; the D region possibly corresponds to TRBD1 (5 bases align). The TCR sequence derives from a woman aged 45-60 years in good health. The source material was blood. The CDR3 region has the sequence CASSQGIEAFF. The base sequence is TGTGCCAGCAGTCAGGGTATTGAAGCTTTCTTT.